This TCR beta chain comes out of a study of T cell changes during pregnancy in multiple sclerosis. Sequencing was performed with immunoSEQ multiplex PCR; in TCRdb, only in-frame clones are kept and a portion is missing. The table lists about 70,000 clones, approximately 92% of them singletons. Trimming left V 5 bases short and J 4 bases short, with 13 bases between. Germline V gene data show CDR1 as LNHDA and CDR2 as SQIVND (reference sequence). The CDR3 is made up of 14 amino acids. J is TRBJ2-3 and V is TRBV19; D unresolved. The input for sequencing was peripheral blood, taken in the third trimester of pregnancy. The sequence was obtained from a female donor with multiple sclerosis, enrolled in a pregnancy study. This CDR3 is CASSLDLYPDTQYF. CDR3 coding DNA: TGTGCCAGTAGTCTTGACTTGTACCCAGATACGCAGTATTTT.